This entry describes one TCR beta chain. The antigen is undetermined. These data belong to a study of OX40 agonist ivuxolimab in advanced cancers. Study conclusions and caveats: The average count of expanded clones was higher among CD8+ T cells than among CD4+. Still undetermined is the antigen specificity of the expanded peripheral T cells.

Clones were sequenced by immunoSEQ multiplex PCR, and TCRdb holds only the in-frame ones, with some missing. The repertoire has 95,000 to 100,000 clones, just under 95% of them found once; the top ten carry 0.26%. The specimen was CD4+ or CD8+ T cells sorted from blood, collected in a trial of the OX40 agonist ivuxolimab. The receptor was derived from an adult with an advanced solid tumor such as melanoma, head and neck, liver or kidney cancer.

The CDR3 loop is CASSKGPPLNSPLHF. CDR3 sequence (DNA): TGTGCCAGCAGTAAAGGACCCCCTCTAAATTCACCCCTCCACTTT. The chain links TRBV6-5 to TRBJ1-6; D is uncertain. The CDR3 is 15 amino acids. Germline V gene data show CDR1 as MNHEY and CDR2 as SVGAGI. Trimming left V 5 bases short and J 7 bases short, with 15 bases between.